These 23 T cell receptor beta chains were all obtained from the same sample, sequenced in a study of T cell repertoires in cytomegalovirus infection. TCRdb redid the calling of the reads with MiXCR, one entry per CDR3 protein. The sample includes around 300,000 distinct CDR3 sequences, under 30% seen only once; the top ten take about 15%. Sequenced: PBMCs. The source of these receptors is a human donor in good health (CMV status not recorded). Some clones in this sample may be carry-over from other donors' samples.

CDR3 protein: CASSPRQDSNTEAFF. In DNA form, the CDR3 reads TGTGCCAGCTCACCTCGACAGGACTCGAACACTGAAGCTTTCTTT. The chain links TRBV18 to TRBJ1-1, with D possibly being TRBD1 (6 bases). Between the trimmed V and J ends, which lost 3 bases and 1 base, there was a span of 12 bases. CDR1 and CDR2 (germline): KGHSH, LQKENI. CDR3 length equals 15 residues. Combining the CDR3 with reference TRBV18 and TRBJ1-1 gives the whole variable domain NAGVMQNPRHLVRRRGQEARLRCSPMKGHSHVYWYRQLPEEGLKFMVYLQKENIIDESGMPKERFSAEFPKEGPSILRIQQVVRGDSAAYFCASSPRQDSNTEAFFGQGTRLTVV.

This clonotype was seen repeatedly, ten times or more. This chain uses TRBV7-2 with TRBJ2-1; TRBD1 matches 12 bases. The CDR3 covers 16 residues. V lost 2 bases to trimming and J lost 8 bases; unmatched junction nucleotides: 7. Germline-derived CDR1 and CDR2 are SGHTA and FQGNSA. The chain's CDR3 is CASSLWGTGGLDEQFF. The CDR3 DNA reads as TGTGCCAGCAGCTTATGGGGGACAGGGGGCTTGGATGAGCAGTTCTTC.

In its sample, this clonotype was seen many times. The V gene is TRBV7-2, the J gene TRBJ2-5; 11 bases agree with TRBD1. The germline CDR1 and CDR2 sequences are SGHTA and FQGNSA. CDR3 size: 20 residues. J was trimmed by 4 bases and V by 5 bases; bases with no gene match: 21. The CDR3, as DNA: TGTGCCAGCAGCCCGGGGACAGGGACTGTGGGGACAGGGGGAGGAGAGACCCAGTACTTC. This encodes CASSPGTGTVGTGGGETQYF.

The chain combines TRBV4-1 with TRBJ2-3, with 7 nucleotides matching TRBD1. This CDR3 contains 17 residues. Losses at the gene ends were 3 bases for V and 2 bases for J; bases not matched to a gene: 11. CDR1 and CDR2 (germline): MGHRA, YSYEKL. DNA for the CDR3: TGCGCCAGCAGCCAGCTGCTGGGACAGAGCATCACAGATACGCAGTATTTT. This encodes CASSQLLGQSITDTQYF.

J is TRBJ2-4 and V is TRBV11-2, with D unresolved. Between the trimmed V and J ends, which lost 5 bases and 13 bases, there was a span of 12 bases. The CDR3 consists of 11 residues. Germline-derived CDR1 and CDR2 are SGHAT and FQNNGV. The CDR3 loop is CASSRTSGQYF. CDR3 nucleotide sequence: TGTGCCAGCAGCCGAACCAGTGGGCAGTACTTC.

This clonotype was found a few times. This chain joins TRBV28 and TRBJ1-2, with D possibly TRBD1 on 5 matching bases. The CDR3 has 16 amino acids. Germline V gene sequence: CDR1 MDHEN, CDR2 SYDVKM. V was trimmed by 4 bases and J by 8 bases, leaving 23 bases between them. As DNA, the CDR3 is TGTGCCAGCAGTTCACCGTCGGGACTAACTGTGGGCGGCTACACCTTC. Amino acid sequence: CASSSPSGLTVGGYTF.

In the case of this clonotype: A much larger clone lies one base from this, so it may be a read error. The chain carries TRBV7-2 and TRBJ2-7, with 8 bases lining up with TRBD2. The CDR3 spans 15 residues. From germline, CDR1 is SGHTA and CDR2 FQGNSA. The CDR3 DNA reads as TGTGCCAGCGGCTTAGGCACGCCGGGAGGGTCCGAGCAGTACTTC. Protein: CASGLGTPGGSEQYF.

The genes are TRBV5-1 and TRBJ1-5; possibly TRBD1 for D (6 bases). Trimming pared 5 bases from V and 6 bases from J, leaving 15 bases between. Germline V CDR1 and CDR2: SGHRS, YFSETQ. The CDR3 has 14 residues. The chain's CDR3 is CASRSGVQGQPQHF. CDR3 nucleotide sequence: TGCGCCAGCAGGTCAGGGGTCCAGGGTCAGCCCCAGCATTTT.

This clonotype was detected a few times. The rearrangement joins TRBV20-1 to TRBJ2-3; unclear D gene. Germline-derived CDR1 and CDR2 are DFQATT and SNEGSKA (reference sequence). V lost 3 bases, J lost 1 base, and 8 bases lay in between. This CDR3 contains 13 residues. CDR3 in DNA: TGCAGTGCTAGTGGATGGGGCACAGATACGCAGTATTTT. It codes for CSASGWGTDTQYF.

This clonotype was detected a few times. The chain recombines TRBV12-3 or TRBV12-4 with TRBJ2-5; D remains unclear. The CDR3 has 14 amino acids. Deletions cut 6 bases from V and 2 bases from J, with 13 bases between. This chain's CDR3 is CASSPRAPQETQYF. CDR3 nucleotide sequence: TGTGCCAGCAGCCCAAGGGCGCCTCAAGAGACCCAGTACTTC.

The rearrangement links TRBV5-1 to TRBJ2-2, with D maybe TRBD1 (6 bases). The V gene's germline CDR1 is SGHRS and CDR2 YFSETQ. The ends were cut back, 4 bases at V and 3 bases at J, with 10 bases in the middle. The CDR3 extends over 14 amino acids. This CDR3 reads CASSQTGYTGELFF. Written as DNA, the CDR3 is TGCGCCAGCAGCCAGACAGGTTACACCGGGGAGCTGTTTTTT.

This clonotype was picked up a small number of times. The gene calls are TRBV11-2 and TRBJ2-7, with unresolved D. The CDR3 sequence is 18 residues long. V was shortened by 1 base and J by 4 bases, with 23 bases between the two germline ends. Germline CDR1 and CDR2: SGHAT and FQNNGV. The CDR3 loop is CASSLADSLGAGRYEQYF. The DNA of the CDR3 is TGTGCCAGCAGCTTAGCTGATTCTCTGGGCGCAGGCAGGTACGAGCAGTACTTC.

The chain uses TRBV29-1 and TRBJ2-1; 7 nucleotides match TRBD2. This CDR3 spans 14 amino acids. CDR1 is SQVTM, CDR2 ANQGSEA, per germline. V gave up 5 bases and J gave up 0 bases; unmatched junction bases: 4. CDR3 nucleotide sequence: TGCAGCGTTACTAGCGAATCCTCCTACAATGAGCAGTTCTTC. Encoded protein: CSVTSESSYNEQFF.

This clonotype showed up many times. This CDR3 reads CASSPRGTPYNEQFF. In nucleotides, the CDR3 is TGTGCCAGCAGCCCCCGCGGGACTCCGTACAATGAGCAGTTCTTC. The J gene is TRBJ2-1, the V gene TRBV7-2; TRBD2 might be the D (6 bases). This CDR3 has 15 amino acids. Germline CDR1 and CDR2: SGHTA and FQGNSA. The V end was cut by 5 bases, the J end by 4 bases, with 15 bases between.

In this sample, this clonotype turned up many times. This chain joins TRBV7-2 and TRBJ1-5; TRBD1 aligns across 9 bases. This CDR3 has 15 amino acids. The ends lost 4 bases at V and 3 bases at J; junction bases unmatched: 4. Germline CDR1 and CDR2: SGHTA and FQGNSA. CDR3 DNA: TGTGCCAGCAGCTCGGACAGGGGAATCAATCAGCCCCAGCATTTT. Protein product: CASSSDRGINQPQHF.

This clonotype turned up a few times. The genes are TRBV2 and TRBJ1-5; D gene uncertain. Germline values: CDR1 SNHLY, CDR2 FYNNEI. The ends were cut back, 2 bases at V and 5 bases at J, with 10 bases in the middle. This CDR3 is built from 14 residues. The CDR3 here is CASSERTEDQPQHF. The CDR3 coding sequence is TGTGCCAGCAGTGAAAGGACGGAGGATCAGCCCCAGCATTTT.

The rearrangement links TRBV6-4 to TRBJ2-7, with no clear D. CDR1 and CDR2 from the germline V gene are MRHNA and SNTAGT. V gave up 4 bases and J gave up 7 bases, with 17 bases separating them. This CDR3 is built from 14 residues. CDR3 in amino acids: CASSARFIVAEQYF. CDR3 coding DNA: TGTGCCAGCAGTGCTCGCTTTATAGTTGCGGAGCAGTACTTC.

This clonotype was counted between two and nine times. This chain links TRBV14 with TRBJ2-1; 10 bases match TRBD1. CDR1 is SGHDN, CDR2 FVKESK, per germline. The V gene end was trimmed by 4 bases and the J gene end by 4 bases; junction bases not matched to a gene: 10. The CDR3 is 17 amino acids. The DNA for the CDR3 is TGTGCCAGCAGCCTACGTCGGACAGGGGGAATGTACAATGAGCAGTTCTTC. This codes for CASSLRRTGGMYNEQFF.

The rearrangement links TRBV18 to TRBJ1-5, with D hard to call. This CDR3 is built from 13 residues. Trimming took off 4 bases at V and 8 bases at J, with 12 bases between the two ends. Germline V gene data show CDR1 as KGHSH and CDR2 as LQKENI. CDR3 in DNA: TGTGCCAGCTCACTGGGAATGAAGGAGCCCCAGCATTTT. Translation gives CASSLGMKEPQHF.

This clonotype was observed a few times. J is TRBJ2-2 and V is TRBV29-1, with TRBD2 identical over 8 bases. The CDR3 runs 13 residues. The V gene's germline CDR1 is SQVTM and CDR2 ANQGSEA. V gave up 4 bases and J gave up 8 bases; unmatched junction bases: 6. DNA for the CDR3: TGCAGCGTTGGGGTCGGGAGGGCAGGGGAGCTGTTTTTT. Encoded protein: CSVGVGRAGELFF.

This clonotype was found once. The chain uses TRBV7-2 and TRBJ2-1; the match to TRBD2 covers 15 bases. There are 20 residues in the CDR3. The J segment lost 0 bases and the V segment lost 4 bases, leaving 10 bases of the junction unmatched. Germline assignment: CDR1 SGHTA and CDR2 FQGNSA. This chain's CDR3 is CASSSSSGTSGGSSYNEQFF. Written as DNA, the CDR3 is TGTGCCAGCAGCTCCTCATCCGGGACTAGCGGGGGGAGCTCCTACAATGAGCAGTTCTTC.

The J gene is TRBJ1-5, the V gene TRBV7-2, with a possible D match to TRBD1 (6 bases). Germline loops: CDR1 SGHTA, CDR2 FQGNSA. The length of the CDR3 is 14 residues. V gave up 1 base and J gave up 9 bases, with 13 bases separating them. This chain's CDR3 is CASSLGGAYSPQHF. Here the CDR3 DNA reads TGTGCCAGCAGCTTAGGGGGGGCTTATTCGCCCCAGCATTTT.

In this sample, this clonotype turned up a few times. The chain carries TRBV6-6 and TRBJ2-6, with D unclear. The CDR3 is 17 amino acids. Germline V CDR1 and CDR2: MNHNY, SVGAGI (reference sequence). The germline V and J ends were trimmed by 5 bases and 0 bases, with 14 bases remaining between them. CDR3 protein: CASSLGAHVSGANVLTF. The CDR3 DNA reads TGTGCCAGCAGTCTAGGTGCTCACGTCTCTGGGGCCAACGTCCTGACTTTC.